A single sample gave rise to the 13 T cell receptor beta chains below, sequenced in a study of molecular identifiers for immune sequencing clone quantification. Each CDR3 protein is one row after TCRdb ran MiXCR on the PCR reads. The sample shows about 630,000 distinct CDR3 sequences, 25% of them seen only once. Sequenced sample: naive CD8+ T cells from blood, with Jurkat cell RNA spiked in. Subset described: FACS-sorted CD8+CD4-CCR7+CD45RA+ naive T cells. The receptors derive from a human donor in good health. Some libraries in this study had Jurkat cell RNA spiked in.

Comments on this clonotype: The conserved phenylalanine or tryptophan normally closing the CDR3 is absent here, so this likely arose from a read error. The DNA is omitted, as the CDR3 cannot be located on it reliably, and the CDR3 follows TCRdb's listing. The chain links TRBV25-1 to TRBJ1-1. The CDR3 totals 13 residues, both ends included. Germline lookup yields CDR1 MGHDK and CDR2 SYGVNS. The CDR3 reads CASSELGYTEAIY.

V gene TRBV28 combines with J gene TRBJ2-7; 7 nucleotides align to TRBD2. Germline trimming cut 7 bases from V and 4 bases from J; bases unmatched to any gene: 10. Germline CDR1 is MDHEN and CDR2 is SYDVKM. The length of the CDR3 is 14 residues. CDR3 amino acids: CASNFGGSAYEQYF. The CDR3 coding sequence is TGTGCCAGCAATTTCGGCGGGAGTGCTTACGAGCAGTACTTC.

This clonotype came up a few times. The chain combines TRBV19 with TRBJ2-1, with 10 bases that match TRBD2. CDR3 size: 15 residues. Germline CDR1 reads LNHDA; CDR2 reads SQIVND (reference sequence). Trimming took 5 bases from V and 6 from J; bases not matched to a gene: 7. The CDR3 nucleotides read TGTGCCAGTAGTGCCCTAGCGGGAGTATCCAATGAGCAGTTCTTC. It yields the protein CASSALAGVSNEQFF.

At least ten counts were recorded for this clonotype. The chain combines TRBV27 with TRBJ1-5; D is possibly TRBD1 (6 bases). V dropped 1 base and J dropped 0 bases, with 13 bases sitting between them. The CDR3 spans 17 residues. CDR1 and CDR2 (germline): MNHEY, SMNVEV (reference sequence). The CDR3 region is CASSLYSRTVSNQPQHF. For the CDR3, the DNA is TGTGCCAGCAGTTTATATTCGAGGACAGTTAGCAATCAGCCCCAGCATTTT.

Comments on this clonotype: Since a much larger clone is just one base distant, this may be a read error. V usage is TRBV6-2 or TRBV6-3 and J usage is TRBJ2-3; D uncertain. The CDR3 consists of 16 residues. Germline CDR1 and CDR2: MNHEY and SVGEGT. The chain's CDR3 is CASGYAESYSTDTQYF. The DNA of the CDR3 is TGTGCCAGCGGTTATGCGGAGAGCTATAGCACAGATACGCAGTATTTT.

This clonotype was detected many times. The V gene is TRBV27, the J gene TRBJ2-5, with D perhaps TRBD1 or TRBD2 (5 bases each). This CDR3 has 14 residues. The germline CDR1 and CDR2 sequences are MNHEY and SMNVEV (reference sequence). Trimming took 6 bases from V and 1 from J, leaving 12 bases between them. The CDR3, as DNA: TGTGCCAGCAGGCCGGGACGGTTCCAAGAGACCCAGTACTTC. It specifies CASRPGRFQETQYF.

This clonotype was picked up a small number of times. The chain links TRBV27 to TRBJ1-1; possible D gene TRBD1, 6 bases. Trimming removed 6 bases from V and 1 base from J, with 12 bases in between. In germline, CDR1 is MNHEY, CDR2 SMNVEV (reference sequence). The CDR3 covers 14 residues. The CDR3 here is CASSSDSPNTEAFF. Here the CDR3 DNA reads TGTGCCAGCAGCTCGGACAGCCCGAACACTGAAGCTTTCTTT.

A note on this clonotype: A much bigger clone sits one base away, suggesting this may be a read error. The rearrangement uses TRBV9 and TRBJ1-2; D may be TRBD1 (6 bases). Looked up from germline, CDR1 is SGDLS and CDR2 is YYNGEE. This CDR3 region has 15 residues. The CDR3, as DNA: TGTGCCAGCAGCGGCGTACAGGGTTCTGTCTATGGCTACCCCTTC. Amino acids: CASSGVQGSVYGYPF.

Note on this clonotype: An end of the junction does not agree with germline; a read error may underlie this. The V gene is TRBV9, the J gene TRBJ1-1, with D maybe TRBD1 (6 bases). Germline values: CDR1 SGDLS, CDR2 YYNGEE. The CDR3 is 17 amino acids. The CDR3, as DNA: TGTGCCGGCAGCGTAGCTCAGGGGCCTATTTCCCTGACTGAAGCTTTCTTT. Its protein is CAGSVAQGPISLTEAFF.

This clonotype was seen more than once but under ten times. The chain joins TRBV5-1 to TRBJ2-7, with 13 bases aligning to TRBD2. Germline CDR1 and CDR2: SGHRS and YFSETQ. Trimming cost V 4 bases and J 0 bases; bases outside gene matches: 4. The CDR3 loop spans 16 amino acids. The CDR3 is CASSPRTSGGSYEQYF. DNA for the CDR3: TGCGCCAGCAGCCCCCGGACTAGCGGGGGCTCCTACGAGCAGTACTTC.

This clonotype appeared many times. The chain uses TRBV7-9 and TRBJ1-2; possibly TRBD1 for D (5 bases). The V gene's germline CDR1 is SEHNR and CDR2 FQNEAQ (reference sequence). This CDR3 has 13 amino acids. Trimming shortened V by 7 bases and J by 4 bases, and 13 bases separated the two germline ends. In DNA, the CDR3 is TGTGCCAGCACATCAGGGTCCAGCTATGGCTACACCTTC. Protein: CASTSGSSYGYTF.

A remark on this clonotype: The junction departs from germline at one end; a sequencing error may be responsible. The chain combines TRBV7-2 with TRBJ2-1, with 8 nucleotides matching TRBD2. Germline CDR1 is SGHTA and CDR2 is FQGNSA. The CDR3 sequence is 17 residues long. The CDR3 here is CASGLRVGLAGYNEQFF. Here the CDR3 DNA reads TGTGCCAGCGGCTTACGGGTTGGGCTAGCGGGTTACAATGAGCAGTTCTTC.

This clonotype was counted ten times or more. The gene calls are TRBV5-8 and TRBJ2-7; no clear D gene. The V end lost 0 bases, the J end lost 0 bases, and 7 bases lay between the germline ends. Per germline, CDR1 SGHTS and CDR2 YDEGEE. The CDR3 has 14 amino acids. The CDR3 DNA is TGTGCCAGCAGCTTGGATCCAAACTCCTACGAGCAGTACTTC. The encoded protein is CASSLDPNSYEQYF.